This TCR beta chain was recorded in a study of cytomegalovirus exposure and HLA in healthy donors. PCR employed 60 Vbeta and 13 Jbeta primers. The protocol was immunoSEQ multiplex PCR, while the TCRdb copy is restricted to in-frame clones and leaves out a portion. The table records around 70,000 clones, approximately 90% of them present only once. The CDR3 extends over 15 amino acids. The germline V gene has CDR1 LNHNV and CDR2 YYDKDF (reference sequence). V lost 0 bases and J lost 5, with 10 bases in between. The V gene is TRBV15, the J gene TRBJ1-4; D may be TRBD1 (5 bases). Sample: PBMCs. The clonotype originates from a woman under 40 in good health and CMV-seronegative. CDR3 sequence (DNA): TGTGCCACCAGCAGAGAAGGGGAGGGGAATGAAAAACTGTTTTTT. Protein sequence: CATSREGEGNEKLFF.